This T cell receptor (beta chain) originates from a study of shared clonotypes between healthy human individuals. A single count supports this clone. TCRdb keeps only in-frame clones here, not all; method: immunoSEQ multiplex PCR. The sample records over a million clones, roughly 97% being singletons. Germline lookup yields CDR1 SGHRS and CDR2 YFSETQ. V lost 4 bases, J lost 3 bases, and 10 bases lay in between. The CDR3 spans 13 residues. The clonotype was recovered from a man younger than 45 in good health. The specimen sequenced was naive CD4+ T cells sorted from blood. Subset of the sample: CD45RA+ positively selected. The V gene is TRBV5-1, the J gene TRBJ1-1; possible D gene TRBD1, 6 bases. DNA for the CDR3: TGCGCCAGCAGCAGGGGGGCGGACACTGAAGCTTTCTTT. It yields the protein CASSRGADTEAFF.